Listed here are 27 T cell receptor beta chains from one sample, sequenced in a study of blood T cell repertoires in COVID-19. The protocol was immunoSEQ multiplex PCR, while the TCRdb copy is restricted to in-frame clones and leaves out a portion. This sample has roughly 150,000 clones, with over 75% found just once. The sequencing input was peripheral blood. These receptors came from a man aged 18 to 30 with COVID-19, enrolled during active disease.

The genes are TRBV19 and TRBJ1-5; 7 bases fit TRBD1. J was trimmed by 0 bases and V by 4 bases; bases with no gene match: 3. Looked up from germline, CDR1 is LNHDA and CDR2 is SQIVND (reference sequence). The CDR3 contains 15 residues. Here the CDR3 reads CASSRGTDSNQPQHF. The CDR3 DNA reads TGTGCCAGTAGTAGAGGGACAGATAGCAATCAGCCCCAGCATTTT.

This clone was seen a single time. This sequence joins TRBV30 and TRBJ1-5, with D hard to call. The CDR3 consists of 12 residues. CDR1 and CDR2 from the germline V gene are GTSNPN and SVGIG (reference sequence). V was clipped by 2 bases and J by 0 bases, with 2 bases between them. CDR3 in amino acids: CAWSYSNQPQHF. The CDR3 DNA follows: TGTGCCTGGAGTTATAGCAATCAGCCCCAGCATTTT. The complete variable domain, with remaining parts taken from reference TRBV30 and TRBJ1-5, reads SQTIHQWPATLVQPVGSPLSLECTVEGTSNPNLYWYRQAAGRGLQLLFYSVGIGQISSEVPQNLSASRPQDRQFILSSKKLLLSDSGFYLCAWSYSNQPQHFGDGTRLSIL.

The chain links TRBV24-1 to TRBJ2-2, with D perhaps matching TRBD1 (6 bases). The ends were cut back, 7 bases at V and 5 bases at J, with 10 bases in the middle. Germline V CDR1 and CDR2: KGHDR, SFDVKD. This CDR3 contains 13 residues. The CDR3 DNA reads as TGTGCCACCAGCACAGGGTTTACCGGGGAGCTGTTTTTT. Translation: CATSTGFTGELFF.

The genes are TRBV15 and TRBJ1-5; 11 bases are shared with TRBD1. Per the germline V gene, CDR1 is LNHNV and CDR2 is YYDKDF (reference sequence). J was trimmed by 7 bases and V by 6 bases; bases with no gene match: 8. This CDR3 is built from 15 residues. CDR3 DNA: TGTGCCACCAGACCGGACAGGGGGCTTGTACAGCCCCAGCATTTT. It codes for CATRPDRGLVQPQHF.

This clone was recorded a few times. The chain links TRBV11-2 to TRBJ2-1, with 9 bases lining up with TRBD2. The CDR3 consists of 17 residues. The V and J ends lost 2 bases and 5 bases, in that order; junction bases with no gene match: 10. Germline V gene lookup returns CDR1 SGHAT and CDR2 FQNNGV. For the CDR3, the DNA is TGTGCCAGCAGCTTACCCACCGGGGGGACTAGCCACAATGAGCAGTTCTTC. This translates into CASSLPTGGTSHNEQFF.

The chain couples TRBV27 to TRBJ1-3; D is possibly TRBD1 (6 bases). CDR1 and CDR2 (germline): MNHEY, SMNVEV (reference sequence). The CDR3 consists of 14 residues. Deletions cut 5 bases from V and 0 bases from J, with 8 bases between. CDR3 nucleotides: TGTGCCAGCAGTCCAGGGGTCTCTGGAAACACCATATATTTT. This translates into CASSPGVSGNTIYF.

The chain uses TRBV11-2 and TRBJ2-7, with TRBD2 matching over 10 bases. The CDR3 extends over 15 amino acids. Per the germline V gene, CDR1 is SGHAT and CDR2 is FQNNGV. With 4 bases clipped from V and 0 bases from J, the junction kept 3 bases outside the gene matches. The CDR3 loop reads CASSSRLAGSYEQYF. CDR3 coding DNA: TGTGCCAGCAGCTCCCGACTAGCGGGCTCCTACGAGCAGTACTTC.

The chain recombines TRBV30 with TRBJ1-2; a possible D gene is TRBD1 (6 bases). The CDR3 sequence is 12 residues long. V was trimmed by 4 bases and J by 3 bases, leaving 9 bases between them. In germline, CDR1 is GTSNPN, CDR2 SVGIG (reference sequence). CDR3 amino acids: CAWNTGHYGYTF. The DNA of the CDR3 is TGTGCCTGGAATACAGGGCACTATGGCTACACCTTC.

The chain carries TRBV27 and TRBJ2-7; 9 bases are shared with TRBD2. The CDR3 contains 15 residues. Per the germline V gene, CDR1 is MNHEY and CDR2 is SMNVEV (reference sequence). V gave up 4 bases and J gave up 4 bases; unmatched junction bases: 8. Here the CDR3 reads CASSSVAGVSYEQYF. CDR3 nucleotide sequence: TGTGCCAGCAGTTCGGTAGCGGGAGTTTCTTACGAGCAGTACTTC.

The CDR3 bases are TGTGCCAGCAGCTTGGGACAGCCCTCTGGGGCCAACGTCCTGACTTTC. Amino acids: CASSLGQPSGANVLTF. The gene calls are TRBV5-6 and TRBJ2-6; the D gene is possibly TRBD1 (5 bases). The V gene's germline CDR1 is SGHDT and CDR2 YYEEEE. There are 16 residues in the CDR3. Deletions cut 0 bases from V and 0 bases from J, with 7 bases between.

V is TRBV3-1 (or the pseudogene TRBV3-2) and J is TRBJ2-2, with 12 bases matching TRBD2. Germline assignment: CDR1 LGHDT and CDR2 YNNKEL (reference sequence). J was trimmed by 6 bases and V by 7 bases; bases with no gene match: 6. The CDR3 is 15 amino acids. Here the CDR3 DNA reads TGTGCCAGCATCCTAGCGGGAGGGCCAGCCGGGGAGCTGTTTTTT. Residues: CASILAGGPAGELFF.

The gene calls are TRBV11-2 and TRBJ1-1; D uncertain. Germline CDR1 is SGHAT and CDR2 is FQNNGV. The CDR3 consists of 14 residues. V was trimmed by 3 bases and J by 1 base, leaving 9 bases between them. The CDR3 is CASSLRPRNTEAFF. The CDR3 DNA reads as TGTGCCAGCAGCTTGAGGCCAAGGAACACTGAAGCTTTCTTT. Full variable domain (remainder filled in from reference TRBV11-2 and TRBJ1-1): EAGVAQSPRYKIIEKRQSVAFWCNPISGHATLYWYQQILGQGPKLLIQFQNNGVVDDSQLPKDRFSAERLKGVDSTLKIQPAKLEDSAVYLCASSLRPRNTEAFFGQGTRLTVV.

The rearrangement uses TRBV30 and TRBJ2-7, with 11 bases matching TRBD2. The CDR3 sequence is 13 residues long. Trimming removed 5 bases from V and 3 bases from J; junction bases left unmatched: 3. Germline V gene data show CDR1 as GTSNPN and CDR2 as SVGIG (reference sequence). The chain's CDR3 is CAWETSGNYEQYF. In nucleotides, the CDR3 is TGTGCCTGGGAGACTAGCGGGAACTACGAGCAGTACTTC.

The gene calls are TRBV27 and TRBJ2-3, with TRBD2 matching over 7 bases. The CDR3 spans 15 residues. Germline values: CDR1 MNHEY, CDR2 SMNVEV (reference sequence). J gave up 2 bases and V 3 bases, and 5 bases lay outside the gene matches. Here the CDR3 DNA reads TGTGCCAGCAGTTTTGGGGCGGGAGTCACAGATACGCAGTATTTT. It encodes CASSFGAGVTDTQYF.

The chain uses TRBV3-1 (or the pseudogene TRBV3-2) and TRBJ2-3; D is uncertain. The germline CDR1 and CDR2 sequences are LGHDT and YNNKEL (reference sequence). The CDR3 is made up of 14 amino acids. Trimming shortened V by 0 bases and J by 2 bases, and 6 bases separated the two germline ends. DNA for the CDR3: TGTGCCAGCAGCCAAGACGTCTCCACAGATACGCAGTATTTT. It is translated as CASSQDVSTDTQYF.

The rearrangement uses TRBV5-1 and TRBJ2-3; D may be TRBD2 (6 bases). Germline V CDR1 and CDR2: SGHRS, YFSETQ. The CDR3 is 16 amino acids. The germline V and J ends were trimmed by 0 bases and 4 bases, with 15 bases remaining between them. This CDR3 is CASSLALGGAADTQYF. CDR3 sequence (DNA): TGCGCCAGCAGCTTGGCCCTAGGAGGGGCGGCAGATACGCAGTATTTT.

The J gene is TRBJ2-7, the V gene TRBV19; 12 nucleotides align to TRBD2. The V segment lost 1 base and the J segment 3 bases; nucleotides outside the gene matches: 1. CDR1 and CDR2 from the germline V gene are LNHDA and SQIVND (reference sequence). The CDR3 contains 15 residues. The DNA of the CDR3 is TGTGCCAGTAGTATAGGGACTAGCGGGGTCTACGAGCAGTACTTC. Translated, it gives CASSIGTSGVYEQYF.

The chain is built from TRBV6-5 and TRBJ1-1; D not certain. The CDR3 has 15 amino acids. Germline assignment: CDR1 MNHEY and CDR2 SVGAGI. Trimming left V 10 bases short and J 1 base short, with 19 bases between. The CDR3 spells CAIGDSRFRNTEAFF. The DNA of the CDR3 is TGTGCCATCGGTGACTCCAGGTTTCGGAACACTGAAGCTTTCTTT.

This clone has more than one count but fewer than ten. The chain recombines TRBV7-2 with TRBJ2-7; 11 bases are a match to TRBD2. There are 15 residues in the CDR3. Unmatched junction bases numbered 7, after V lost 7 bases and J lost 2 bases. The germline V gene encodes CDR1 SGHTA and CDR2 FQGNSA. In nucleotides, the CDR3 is TGTGCCAGCAAGACTACTAGCGGGGGAACCTACGAGCAGTACTTC. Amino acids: CASKTTSGGTYEQYF.

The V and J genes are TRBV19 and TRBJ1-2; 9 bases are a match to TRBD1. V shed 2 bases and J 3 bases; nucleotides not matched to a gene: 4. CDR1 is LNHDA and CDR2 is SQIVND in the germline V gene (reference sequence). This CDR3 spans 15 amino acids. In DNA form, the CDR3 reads TGTGCCAGTAGTATAACAGGGGGCGCGGACTATGGCTACACCTTC. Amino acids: CASSITGGADYGYTF. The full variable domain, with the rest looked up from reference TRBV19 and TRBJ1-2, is DGGITQSPKYLFRKEGQNVTLSCEQNLNHDAMYWYRQDPGQGLRLIYYSQIVNDFQKGDIAEGYSVSREKKESFPLTVTSAQKNPTAFYLCASSITGGADYGYTFGSGTRLTVV.

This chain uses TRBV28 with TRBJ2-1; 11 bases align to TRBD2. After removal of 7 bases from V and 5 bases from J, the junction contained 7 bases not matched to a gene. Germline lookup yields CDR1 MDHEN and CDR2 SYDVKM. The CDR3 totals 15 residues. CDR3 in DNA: TGTGCCAGCAAGCTGGATAGCGGGAGGGACAATGAGCAGTTCTTC. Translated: CASKLDSGRDNEQFF. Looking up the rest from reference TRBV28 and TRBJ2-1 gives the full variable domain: DVKVTQSSRYLVKRTGEKVFLECVQDMDHENMFWYRQDPGLGLRLIYFSYDVKMKEKGDIPEGYSVSREKKERFSLILESASTNQTSMYLCASKLDSGRDNEQFFGPGTRLTVL.

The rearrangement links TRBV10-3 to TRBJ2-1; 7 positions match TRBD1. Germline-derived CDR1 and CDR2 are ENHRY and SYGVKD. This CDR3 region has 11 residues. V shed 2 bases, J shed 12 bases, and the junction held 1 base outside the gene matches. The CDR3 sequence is CAISETGAQFF. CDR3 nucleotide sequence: TGTGCCATCAGTGAGACAGGGGCGCAGTTCTTC.

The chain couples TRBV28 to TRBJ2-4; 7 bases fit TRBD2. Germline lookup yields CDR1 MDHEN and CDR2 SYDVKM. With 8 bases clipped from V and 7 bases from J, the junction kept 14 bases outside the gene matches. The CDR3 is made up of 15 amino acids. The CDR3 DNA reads TGTGCCAGCCGGCTTTTGGGAGGGTCCCAGAACATTCAGTACTTC. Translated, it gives CASRLLGGSQNIQYF.

CDR3 sequence (DNA): TGTGCCTGGGACCGGACAGGGCGAATGAGCTATGGCTACACCTTC. Translating it yields CAWDRTGRMSYGYTF. V gene TRBV30 combines with J gene TRBJ1-2; 8 nucleotides line up with TRBD1. This CDR3 is built from 15 residues. Losses at the gene ends were 5 bases for V and 4 bases for J; bases not matched to a gene: 12. Germline V gene lookup returns CDR1 GTSNPN and CDR2 SVGIG (reference sequence).

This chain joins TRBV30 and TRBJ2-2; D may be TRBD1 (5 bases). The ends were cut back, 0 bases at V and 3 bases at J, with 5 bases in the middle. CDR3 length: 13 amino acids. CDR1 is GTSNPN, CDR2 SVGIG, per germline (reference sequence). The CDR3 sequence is CAWSVGDTGELFF. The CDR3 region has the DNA TGTGCCTGGAGTGTAGGGGACACCGGGGAGCTGTTTTTT.

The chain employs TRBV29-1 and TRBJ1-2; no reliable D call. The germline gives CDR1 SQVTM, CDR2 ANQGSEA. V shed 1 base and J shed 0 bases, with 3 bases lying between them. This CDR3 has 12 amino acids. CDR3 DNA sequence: TGCAGCGTTGAAGTCTCTAACTATGGCTACACCTTC. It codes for CSVEVSNYGYTF.

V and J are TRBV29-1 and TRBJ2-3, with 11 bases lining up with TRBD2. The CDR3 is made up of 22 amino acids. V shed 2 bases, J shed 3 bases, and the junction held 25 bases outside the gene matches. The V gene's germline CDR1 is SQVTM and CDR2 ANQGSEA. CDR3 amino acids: CSVETRGGTSGPRRVSTDTQYF. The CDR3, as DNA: TGCAGCGTTGAAACTAGAGGCGGGACTAGCGGCCCAAGGCGGGTAAGTACAGATACGCAGTATTTT.